This T cell receptor (beta chain) was profiled in a study of shared clonotypes between healthy human individuals. Study overall: Those who served as donors were a couple of women and a few men between the ages of 18 and 49.

Genomic DNA (from each subset) was split evenly across several immunoSEQ plates. Using immunoSEQ multiplex PCR, the repertoire was profiled, and TCRdb retains in-frame clones only, with some absent. The sample comprises about 980,000 clones, 76% of which are singletons, and approximately 1.5% rests with the top ten. A CD45RA-negative memory subset and a CD45RA+ naive subset were separated from the CD4+ cells. The CDR3 runs 15 residues. V dropped 0 bases and J dropped 7 bases, with 16 bases sitting between them. CDR1 and CDR2 (germline): LNHDA, SQIVND (reference sequence). The sample taken for sequencing was memory CD4+ T cells sorted from blood. Indicated subset: CD45RA-negative fraction. The source is a man in his late teens or twenties in good health. The V and J genes are TRBV19 and TRBJ2-7, with D maybe TRBD1 (5 bases). CDR3 loop: CASSIERGALGEQYF. As DNA, the CDR3 is TGTGCCAGTAGTATAGAAAGGGGCGCTTTGGGGGAGCAGTACTTC.